This TCR beta chain was captured by sequencing in a study of T cell repertoires in cytomegalovirus infection. Study summary: Recently identified HLA-C-restricted CMV epitopes were used, and well-studied HLA-B-restricted CMV epitopes were used as well. From public TCR beta signatures came an indication of both CMV infection and matching HLA type.

This CDR3 region has 14 residues. J was trimmed by 1 base and V by 5 bases; bases with no gene match: 4. CDR1 and CDR2 (germline): SGHVS, FQNEAQ. This clonotype was observed many times. Its antigen is currently unknown. TCRdb redid the calling of the reads with MiXCR, one entry per CDR3 protein. Of about 770,000 distinct CDR3 sequences listed, around 29% were seen once; the top ten hold around 14%. The receptor comes from a human donor in good health (CMV status not recorded). Some clones in this sample may be carry-over from other donors' samples. The specimen was cultured CD8+ T cells from PBMCs, collected from culture after CMV antigen stimulation. The rearrangement uses TRBV7-8 and TRBJ2-5; 7 nucleotides line up with TRBD1. In DNA, the CDR3 is TGTGCCAGCAGCACGAAGGGGGCCCAAGAGACCCAGTACTTC. Translated, it gives CASSTKGAQETQYF.